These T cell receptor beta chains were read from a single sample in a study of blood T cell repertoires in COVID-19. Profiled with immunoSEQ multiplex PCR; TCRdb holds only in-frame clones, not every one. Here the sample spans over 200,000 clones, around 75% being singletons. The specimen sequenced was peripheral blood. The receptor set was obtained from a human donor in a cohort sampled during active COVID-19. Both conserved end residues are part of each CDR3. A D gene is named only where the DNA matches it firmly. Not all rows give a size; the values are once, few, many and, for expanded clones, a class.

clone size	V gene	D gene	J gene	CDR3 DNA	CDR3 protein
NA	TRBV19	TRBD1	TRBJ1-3	TGTGCCAGCCGCGGGACAGGGGAAGGAAACACCATATATTTT	CASRGTGEGNTIYF
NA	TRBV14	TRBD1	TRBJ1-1	TGTGCCAGCAGGAGGGGACAGTTCAACACTGAAGCTTTCTTT	CASRRGQFNTEAFF
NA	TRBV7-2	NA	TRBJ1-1	TGTGCCAGCAGCCGCCCGGGGGGGGTGGCTTTCTTT	CASSRPGGVAFF
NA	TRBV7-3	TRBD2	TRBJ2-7	TGTGCCAGCAGCCCTGGCGGGGGACTAGGGGACGAGCAGTACTTC	CASSPGGGLGDEQYF
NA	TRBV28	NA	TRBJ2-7	TGTGCCAGCGTTCAAGGAGGGGATCCCTACGAGCAGTACTTC	CASVQGGDPYEQYF
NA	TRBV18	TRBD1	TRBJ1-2	TGTGCCAGCTCACTCTCCGGGACAGGGGGCGCTAACTATGGCTACACCTTC	CASSLSGTGGANYGYTF
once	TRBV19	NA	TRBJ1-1	TGTGCCAGTAGTATACTAGGGGTTCGGAACACTGAAGCTTTCTTT	CASSILGVRNTEAFF
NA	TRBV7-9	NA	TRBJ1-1	TGTGCCAGCAGCTTAGGGGAGGGACGCCGGAACACTGAAGCTTTCTTT	CASSLGEGRRNTEAFF
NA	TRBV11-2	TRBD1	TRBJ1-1	TGTGCCAGCAGGTTGGACAGGGGTTCCACTGAAGCTTTCTTT	CASRLDRGSTEAFF
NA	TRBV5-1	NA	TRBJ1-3	TGCGCCAGCAGACCGACAAACTCTGGAAACACCATATATTTT	CASRPTNSGNTIYF
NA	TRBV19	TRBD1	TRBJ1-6	TGTGCCAGTAGTATGCCCCCCGGGACAGGAGACAATTCACCCCTCCACTTT	CASSMPPGTGDNSPLHF
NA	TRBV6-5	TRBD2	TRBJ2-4	TGTGCCAGCACTCCGGGACTAGCGGGAACAATTCAGTACTTC	CASTPGLAGTIQYF
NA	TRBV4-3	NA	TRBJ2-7	TGCGCCAGCAGCCAAGGGCCAGGGGCCGACGAGCAGTACTTC	CASSQGPGADEQYF
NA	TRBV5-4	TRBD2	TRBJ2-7	TGTGCCAGCAGCTCCAGGACTAGCAGGTCCGGCGAGCAGTACTTC	CASSSRTSRSGEQYF
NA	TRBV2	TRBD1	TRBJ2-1	TGTGCCAGCAGGACAGGGTACGGCAATGAGCAGTTCTTC	CASRTGYGNEQFF
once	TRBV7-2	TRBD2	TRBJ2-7	TGTGCCAGCAGCTTAGGCCTAGCGGGAGATCGCCAGCAGTACTTC	CASSLGLAGDRQQYF
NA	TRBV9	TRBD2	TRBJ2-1	TGTGCCAGCGCCCCGGGACTAGCGGTCTCCTACAATGAGCAGTTCTTC	CASAPGLAVSYNEQFF
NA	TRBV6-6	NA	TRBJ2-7	TGTGCCAGCAGTCAATCCCCAGGGGCCTACGAGCAGTACTTC	CASSQSPGAYEQYF
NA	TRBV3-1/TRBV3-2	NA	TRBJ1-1	TGTGCCAGCAGCGGGCGATCGAACACTGAAGCTTTCTTT	CASSGRSNTEAFF
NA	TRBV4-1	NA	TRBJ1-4	TGCGCCAGCAGTGTGGGGGCGGTTAATGAAAAACTGTTTTTT	CASSVGAVNEKLFF
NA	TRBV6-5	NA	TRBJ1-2	TGTGCCAGCAGTTACGCCCAACGCGGGGACTATGGCTACACCTTC	CASSYAQRGDYGYTF
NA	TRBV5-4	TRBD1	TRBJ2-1	TGTGCCAGCAGCTTGGAGACAGGGGGCTACAATGAGCAGTTCTTC	CASSLETGGYNEQFF
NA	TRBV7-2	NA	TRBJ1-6	TGTGCCAGCAGGAGATCCTGGACAGACTATAATTCACCCCTCCACTTT	CASRRSWTDYNSPLHF
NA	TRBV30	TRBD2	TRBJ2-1	TGTGCCTGGAGTCCTCAAGCGGGGGGGCATTTGAAGCAGTTCTTC	CAWSPQAGGHLKQFF
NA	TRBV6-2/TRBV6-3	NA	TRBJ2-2	TGTGCCAGCAGTTACTCGACGCGGTCGACGAACACCGGGGAGCTGTTTTTT	CASSYSTRSTNTGELFF
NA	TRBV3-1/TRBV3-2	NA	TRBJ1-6	TGTGCCAGCAGCCCCGGGGGACCAGGTGATTCACCCCTCCACTTT	CASSPGGPGDSPLHF
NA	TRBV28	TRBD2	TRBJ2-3	TGTGCCAGCAGTGCGCGGGGGGCTAGCACAGATACGCAGTATTTT	CASSARGASTDTQYF
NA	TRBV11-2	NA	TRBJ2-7	TGTGCCAGCAGTCAGAACGGGGTCATGACCGAGCAGTACTTC	CASSQNGVMTEQYF
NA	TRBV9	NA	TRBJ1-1	TGTGCCAGCAGCCAAATACAAGTATGGAACACTGAAGCTTTCTTT	CASSQIQVWNTEAFF
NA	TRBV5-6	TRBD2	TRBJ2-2	TGTGCCAGCAGCTTTCCTCCGGGACTAGCGGGAGTTCGTGAGGAGCTGTTTTTT	CASSFPPGLAGVREELFF
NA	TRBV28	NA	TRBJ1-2	TGTGCCAGCAGTTTTATTGCAGGCACACCTTATGGCTACACCTTC	CASSFIAGTPYGYTF
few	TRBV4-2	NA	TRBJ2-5	TGTGCCAGCAGCCAAGAATCGGCAGGGGGGAAGACCCAGTACTTC	CASSQESAGGKTQYF
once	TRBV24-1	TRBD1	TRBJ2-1	TGTGCCACCAGTGATCCCGGGACAGGGAGATACAATGAGCAGTTCTTC	CATSDPGTGRYNEQFF
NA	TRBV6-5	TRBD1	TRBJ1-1	TGTGCCAGCACTGTTGACAGGGTCGGCACTGAAGCTTTCTTT	CASTVDRVGTEAFF
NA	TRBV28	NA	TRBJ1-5	TGTGCCATCCTACAGGGCTCCCGCAATCAGCCCCAGCATTTT	CAILQGSRNQPQHF
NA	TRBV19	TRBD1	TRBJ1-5	TGTGCCAGTAGGGGGACAGGGATATCGAATCAGCCCCAGCATTTT	CASRGTGISNQPQHF
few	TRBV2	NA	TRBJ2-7	TGTGCCAGCAGTGAGGGGGCTTGGGACGAGCAGTACTTC	CASSEGAWDEQYF
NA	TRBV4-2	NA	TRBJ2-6	TGTGCCAGCAGCCAGGGCCGCTCTGGGGCCAACGTCCTGACTTTC	CASSQGRSGANVLTF
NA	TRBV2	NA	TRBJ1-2	TGTGCCAGCAACCCCGAACAGGGTAACTATGGCTACACCTTC	CASNPEQGNYGYTF
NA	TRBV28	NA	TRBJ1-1	TGTGCCAGTGCTGGGGGCCGGCGGGCTGAAGCTTTCTTT	CASAGGRRAEAFF
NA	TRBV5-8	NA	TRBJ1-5	TGTGCCAGCAGCTTGCAGGGGAGGGGTGGCAATCAGCCCCAGCATTTT	CASSLQGRGGNQPQHF
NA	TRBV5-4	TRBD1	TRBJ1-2	TGTGCCAGCAGCGGGGAATCAGGGGGCGGAAACTATGGCTACACCTTC	CASSGESGGGNYGYTF
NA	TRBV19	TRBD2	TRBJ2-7	TGTGCCAGTAGTATTTCGTCTAGCGGTGTGGTCGAGCAGTACTTC	CASSISSSGVVEQYF
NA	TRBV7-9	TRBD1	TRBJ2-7	TGTGCCAGCAGCTTATATGGGACAGGGGGATTCGACGAGCAGTACTTC	CASSLYGTGGFDEQYF
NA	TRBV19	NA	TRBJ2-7	TGTGCCAGTAGTACAAACGGTTACGAGCAGTACTTC	CASSTNGYEQYF
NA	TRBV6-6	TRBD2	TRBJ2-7	TGTGCCAGCAAAGGGGGACTAGCCCGCTTCTACGAGCAGTACTTC	CASKGGLARFYEQYF
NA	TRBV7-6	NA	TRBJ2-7	TGTGCCAGCAGCTTGATCCACAAAATGGACGAGCAGTACTTC	CASSLIHKMDEQYF
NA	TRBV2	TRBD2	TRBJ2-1	TGTGCCAGCACAACGGGAGGGTTTTACAATGAGCAGTTCTTC	CASTTGGFYNEQFF
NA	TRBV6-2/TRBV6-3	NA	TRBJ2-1	TGTGCCAGCAGTTGGTCGCAGGGATTGATGAATGAGCAGTTCTTC	CASSWSQGLMNEQFF
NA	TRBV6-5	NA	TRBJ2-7	TGTGCCAGCGCGTTCGGGGGAGGATCCTACGAGCAGTACTTC	CASAFGGGSYEQYF
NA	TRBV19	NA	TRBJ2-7	TGTGCCAGTAGTATGCGGGGCGAGGGGTCCTACGAGCAGTACTTC	CASSMRGEGSYEQYF
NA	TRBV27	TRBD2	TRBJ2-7	TGTGCCAGCAGTCCTGATCCGGGACTAGCGGCCTACGAGCAGTACTTC	CASSPDPGLAAYEQYF
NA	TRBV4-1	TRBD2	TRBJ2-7	TGCGCCAGCAGCCCCCGATCTAGCGGGAGCTCCTACGAGCAGTACTTC	CASSPRSSGSSYEQYF
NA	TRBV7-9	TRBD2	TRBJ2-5	TGTGCCAGCAGCCAAGCAGCGGGAGCCAAGGAGACCCAGTACTTC	CASSQAAGAKETQYF
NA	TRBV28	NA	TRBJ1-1	TGTGCCAGCAGTTTACGGGGCACTGAAGCTTTCTTT	CASSLRGTEAFF